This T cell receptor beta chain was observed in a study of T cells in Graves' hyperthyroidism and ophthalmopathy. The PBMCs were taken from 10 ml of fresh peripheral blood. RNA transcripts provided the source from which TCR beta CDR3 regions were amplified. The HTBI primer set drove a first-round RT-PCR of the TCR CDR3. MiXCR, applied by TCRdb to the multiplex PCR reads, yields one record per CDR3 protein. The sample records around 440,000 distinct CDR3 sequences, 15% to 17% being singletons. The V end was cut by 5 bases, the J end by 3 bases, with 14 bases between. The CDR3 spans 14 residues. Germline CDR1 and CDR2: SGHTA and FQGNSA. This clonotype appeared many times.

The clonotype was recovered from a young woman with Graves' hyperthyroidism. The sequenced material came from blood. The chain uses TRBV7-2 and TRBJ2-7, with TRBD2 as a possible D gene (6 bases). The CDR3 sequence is CASSQDGSIYEQYF. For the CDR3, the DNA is TGTGCCAGCAGCCAAGACGGGAGCATCTACGAGCAGTACTTC.